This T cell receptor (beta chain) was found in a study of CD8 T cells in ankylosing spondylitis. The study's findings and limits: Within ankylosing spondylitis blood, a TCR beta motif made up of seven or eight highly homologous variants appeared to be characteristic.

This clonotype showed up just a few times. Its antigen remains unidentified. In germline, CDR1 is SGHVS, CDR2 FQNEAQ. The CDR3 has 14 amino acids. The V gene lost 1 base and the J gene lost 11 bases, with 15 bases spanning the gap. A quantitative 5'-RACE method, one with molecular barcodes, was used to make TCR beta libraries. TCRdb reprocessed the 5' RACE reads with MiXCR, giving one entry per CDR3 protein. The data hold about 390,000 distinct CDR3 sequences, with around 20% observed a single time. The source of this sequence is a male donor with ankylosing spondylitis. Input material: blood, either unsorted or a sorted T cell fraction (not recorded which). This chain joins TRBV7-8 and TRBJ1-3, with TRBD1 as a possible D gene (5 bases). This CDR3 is CASSLGGGVEAIYF. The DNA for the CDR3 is TGTGCCAGCAGCTTAGGCGGGGGGGTAGAGGCCATATATTTT.